This T cell receptor beta chain came from a study of shared clonotypes between healthy human individuals. Scientists sequenced DNA from unsorted PBMC on ten immunoSEQ deep assay plates. The repertoire was sequenced with immunoSEQ multiplex PCR; TCRdb's copy has only in-frame clones and lacks some. The table has about 460,000 clones, around 77% seen once; the top ten hold 12%. CDR1 and CDR2 (germline): LNHNV, YYDKDF (reference sequence). The CDR3 covers 13 residues. V was cut by 5 bases and J by 10 bases, with 15 bases left in between. V is TRBV15 and J is TRBJ2-1, with D possibly called TRBD1 or TRBD2 (5 bases each). The sequenced material came from PBMCs. The clonotype comes from a woman in her thirties or forties in good health. Some clones in this sample may be carry-over from other donors' samples. CDR3 protein: CATSWDPGVEQFF. The CDR3 DNA reads as TGTGCCACCAGCTGGGACCCCGGGGTGGAGCAGTTCTTC.